This T cell receptor (beta chain) stems from a study of early T cells in non-severe SARS-CoV-2 infection. Study information: Sequencing of unsorted whole blood was done on bulk RNA, leaving chains unpaired. Study results and limitations: Matching against VDJdb likely underestimated virus-specific expansions, favoring anti-spike CD8.

Individual cDNA molecules each received unique molecular identifiers attached to them. TCRdb used MiXCR to reprocess the 5' RACE reads, holding one entry per CDR3 protein. The data show about 77,000 distinct CDR3 sequences, 5% seen once. Trimming shortened V by 7 bases and J by 0 bases, and 7 bases separated the two germline ends. This CDR3 comprises 14 residues. Many counts were recorded for this clonotype. Its antigen is not identified. This chain links TRBV12-3 or TRBV12-4 with TRBJ2-6; no clear D. This sequence was found in an adult who was a healthcare worker with PCR-confirmed SARS-CoV-2 infection or an uninfected control (not recorded which). This material consisted of whole blood, taken at baseline. In nucleotides, the CDR3 is TGTGCCAGCACAGTGAACTCTGGGGCCAACGTCCTGACTTTC. Encoded protein: CASTVNSGANVLTF.